This T cell receptor beta chain was found in a study of Graves' ophthalmopathy and Graves' hyperthyroidism. This clonotype was recorded many times. The CDR3 totals 13 residues. Per the germline V gene, CDR1 is SGDLS and CDR2 is YYNGEE. V was trimmed by 8 bases and J by 7 bases, leaving 18 bases between them. Amplifying from RNA transcripts, the study obtained TCR beta CDR3 regions. HTBI primers were employed in first-round RT-PCR, then a second-round multiplex PCR followed. TCRdb re-called the multiplex PCR reads through MiXCR, storing one row per CDR3 protein. The profile shows 660,000 or so distinct CDR3 sequences, about two fifths of them singletons.

This clonotype was obtained from an adult man with Graves' ophthalmopathy. Material for sequencing was peripheral blood. The chain employs TRBV9 and TRBJ1-1, with a possible D match to TRBD1 (5 bases). CDR3: CASGSGAGDEAFF. As DNA, the CDR3 is TGTGCCAGTGGGAGCGGGGCAGGAGATGAAGCTTTCTTT. Complete variable domain (other parts from reference TRBV9 and TRBJ1-1): DSGVTQTPKHLITATGQRVTLRCSPRSGDLSVYWYQQSLDQGLQFLIQYYNGEERAKGNILERFSAQQFPDLHSELNLSSLELGDSALYFCASGSGAGDEAFFGQGTRLTVV.